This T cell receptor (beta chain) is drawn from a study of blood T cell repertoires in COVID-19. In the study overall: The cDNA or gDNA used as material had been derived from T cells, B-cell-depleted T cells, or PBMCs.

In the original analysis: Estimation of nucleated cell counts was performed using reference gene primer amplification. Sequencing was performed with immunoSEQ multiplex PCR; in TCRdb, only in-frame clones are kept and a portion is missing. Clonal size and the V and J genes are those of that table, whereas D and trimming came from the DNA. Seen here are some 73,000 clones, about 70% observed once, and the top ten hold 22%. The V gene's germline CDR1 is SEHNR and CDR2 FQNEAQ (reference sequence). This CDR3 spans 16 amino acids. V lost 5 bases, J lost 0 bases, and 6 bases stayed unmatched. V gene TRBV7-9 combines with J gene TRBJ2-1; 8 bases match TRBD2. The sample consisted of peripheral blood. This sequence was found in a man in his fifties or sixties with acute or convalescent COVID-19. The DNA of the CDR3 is TGTGCCAGCAGCCACTCACTAGCGGCCTCCTACAATGAGCAGTTCTTC. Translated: CASSHSLAASYNEQFF.